This entry features one T cell receptor beta chain sequence. No antigen is known for it. Unmatched junction bases numbered 6, after V lost 5 bases and J lost 4 bases. Looked up from germline, CDR1 is MNHNY and CDR2 is SVGAGI (reference sequence). This CDR3 contains 15 residues. This record comes from a study of shared clonotypes between healthy human individuals. Study observations and caveats: Sampling included only blood; tissue repertoires likely differ. Estimated clonotype richness was generally higher in naive than memory subsets.

Positively selected for CCR7, the CD45RO-negative cells used as naive CD8 cells excluded terminally differentiated effector memory CD45RA+ cells. Donors had no recently reported acute infections or vaccinations and were HIV-negative. Clones were sequenced by immunoSEQ multiplex PCR, and TCRdb holds only the in-frame ones, with some missing. The sample contains around 650,000 clones, roughly 96% of which appear only once. The chain is built from TRBV6-6 and TRBJ2-3; 10 bases are shared with TRBD2. The sequenced material came from naive CD8+ T cells sorted from blood. This receptor was identified in a woman aged 25 to 39 in good health. CDR3 region: CASSGSGRWADTQYF. The CDR3, as DNA: TGTGCCAGCAGTGGTAGCGGGAGGTGGGCAGATACGCAGTATTTT.